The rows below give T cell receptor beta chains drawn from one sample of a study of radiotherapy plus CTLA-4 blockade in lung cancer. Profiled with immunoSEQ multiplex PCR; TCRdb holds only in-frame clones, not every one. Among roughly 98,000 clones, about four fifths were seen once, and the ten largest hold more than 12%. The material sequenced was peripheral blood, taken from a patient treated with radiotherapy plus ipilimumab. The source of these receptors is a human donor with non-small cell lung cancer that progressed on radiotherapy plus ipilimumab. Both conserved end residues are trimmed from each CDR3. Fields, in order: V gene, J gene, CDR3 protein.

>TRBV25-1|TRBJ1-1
ASSETAPKGTEAF
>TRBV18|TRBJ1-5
ASSSIHLSNQPQH
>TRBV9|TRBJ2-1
ASSPRGAGGDNEQF
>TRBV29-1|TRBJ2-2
SVSPSPINTGELF
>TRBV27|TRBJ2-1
ASSFGQGFGNEQF
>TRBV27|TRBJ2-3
ASSSWDRGTDTQY
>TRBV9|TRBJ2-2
ASSVGLGLAGTGELF
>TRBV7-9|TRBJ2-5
ASSPGLVETQY
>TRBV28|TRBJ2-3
ASRVVLGQGLSDTQY
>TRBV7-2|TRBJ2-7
ASSSRVNEQY
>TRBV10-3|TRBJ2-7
AISGSWGIGQGPYEQY
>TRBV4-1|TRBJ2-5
ASSQEGWGETQY
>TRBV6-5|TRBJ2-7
ASSSVLAGGSYEQY
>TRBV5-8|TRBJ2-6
ASSRRQDLANVLT
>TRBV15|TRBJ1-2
VTSSDRELAGYT
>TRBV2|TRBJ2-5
ASGGGPSETQY
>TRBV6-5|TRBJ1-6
ASSYVGRGVGSPLH
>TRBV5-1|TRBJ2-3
ASSLGSGNTDTQY
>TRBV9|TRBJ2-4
ASSVASREDIQY
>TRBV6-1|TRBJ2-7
ASRAGTGLYEQY
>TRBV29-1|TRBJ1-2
SVVDGPVGYT
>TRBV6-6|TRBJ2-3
ASSGLAGGFTDTQY
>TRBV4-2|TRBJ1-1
ASSQAGQQNTEAF
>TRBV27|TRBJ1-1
ASTSRGGRTEAF